The 26 T cell receptor beta chains below all came from one sample that was sequenced in a study of CXCR3-negative and CXCR3-positive naive CD8 T cells. The study, taken as a whole, reports: CXCR3-positive naive cells had TRB CDR3s that were more hydrophobic than CXCR3-negative naive cells had.

These receptors have no known antigen. The libraries of TRB cDNA were constructed through 5' RACE using UMI labels. TCRdb re-analyzed the 5' RACE reads; it lists each CDR3 protein once, without DNA. The clone table shows around 65,000 distinct CDR3 sequences, with the ten largest holding just over 0.7%. Sequenced: naive CXCR3+ CD8+ T cells from blood. As for subset: CD45RO-CCR7+CD27+CD95- naive CD8+ T cells expressing CXCR3 (TNR3+). The source of these receptors is a human donor in good health. Some clones in this sample may be carry-over from other donors' samples.

The chain combines TRBV5-1 with TRBJ2-1; the TCRdb call, TRBD2, lacks DNA for checking. CDR1 is SGHRS and CDR2 is YFSETQ in the germline V gene. The length of the CDR3 is 15 residues. The CDR3 protein is CASSRLAGGLNEQFF.

The chain is built from TRBV12-3 or TRBV12-4 and TRBJ2-7. The CDR3 contains 14 residues. The CDR3 loop is CASSTATVTYEQYF.

The rearrangement uses TRBV3-1 and TRBJ2-3; the D call of TRBD2 rests on TCRdb alone, since no DNA is present to check it. Per germline, CDR1 LGHDT and CDR2 YNNKEL (reference sequence). This CDR3 comprises 16 residues. The CDR3 here is CASSPGTSGVIDTQYF.

V gene TRBV6-2 or TRBV6-3 combines with J gene TRBJ2-5; TCRdb returns TRBD1, unconfirmable since there is no DNA. This CDR3 region has 14 residues. CDR1 is MNHEY and CDR2 is SVGEGT in the germline V gene. The CDR3 sequence is CASSGPSGQETQYF.

This chain uses TRBV7-9 with TRBJ2-3; TCRdb returns TRBD2, unconfirmable since there is no DNA. The V gene's germline CDR1 is SEHNR and CDR2 FQNEAQ (reference sequence). There are 16 residues in the CDR3. The CDR3 spells CASSLPAVTSTDTQYF.

The rearrangement uses TRBV29-1 and TRBJ2-1; TCRdb gives TRBD2 as the D gene, but with no DNA this cannot be confirmed. CDR1 and CDR2 (germline): SQVTM, ANQGSEA. The CDR3 is 15 amino acids. The CDR3 sequence: CSVEKSGAPYNEQFF.

The V call is TRBV23-1, the J call TRBJ2-4; TCRdb's D gene call, TRBD1, goes unchecked for lack of DNA. TRBV23-1 is an ORF, and what it does is uncertain. The CDR3 extends over 19 amino acids. The CDR3 loop is CASSPSRDMLSRPKNIQYF.

The J gene is TRBJ1-1, the V gene TRBV7-3; TCRdb reports TRBD1, a call that lacks DNA to check it against. Germline loops: CDR1 SGHTA, CDR2 FQGTGA. The CDR3 has 17 residues. The CDR3 reads CASSLNSFGQMNTEAFF.

This rearrangement joins TRBV29-1 to TRBJ2-7; the D call of TRBD1 rests on TCRdb alone, since no DNA is present to check it. The CDR3 runs to 16 residues. Germline values: CDR1 SQVTM, CDR2 ANQGSEA. The CDR3 protein is CSVEDLRDGYSYEQYF.

The genes are TRBV19 and TRBJ2-1. This CDR3 has 15 amino acids. CDR1 and CDR2 (germline): LNHDA, SQIVND (reference sequence). The CDR3 region is CASRVSGDSYNEQFF. The complete variable domain, with remaining parts taken from reference TRBV19 and TRBJ2-1, reads DGGITQSPKYLFRKEGQNVTLSCEQNLNHDAMYWYRQDPGQGLRLIYYSQIVNDFQKGDIAEGYSVSREKKESFPLTVTSAQKNPTAFYLCASRVSGDSYNEQFFGPGTRLTVL.

This chain connects TRBV7-3 to TRBJ2-7; TCRdb names TRBD1, which stays unverified in the absence of DNA. The CDR3 runs to 12 residues. The germline V gene encodes CDR1 SGHTA and CDR2 FQGTGA. CDR3 protein: CASSLTGGEQYF. The whole variable domain, filled in from reference TRBV7-3 and TRBJ2-7, reads GAGVSQTPSNKVTEKGKYVELRCDPISGHTALYWYRQSLGQGPEFLIYFQGTGAADDSGLPNDRFFAVRPEGSVSTLKIQRTERGDSAVYLCASSLTGGEQYFGPGTRLTVT.

The chain carries TRBV10-3 and TRBJ1-1. Germline CDR1 ENHRY, CDR2 SYGVKD. The CDR3 contains 13 residues. CDR3: CATVGEGSTEAFF.

The CDR3 protein is CASSSPKDRLTSTDTQYF. The J gene is TRBJ2-3, the V gene TRBV5-1; TCRdb reports TRBD1, a call that lacks DNA to check it against. Germline loops: CDR1 SGHRS, CDR2 YFSETQ. The CDR3 totals 18 residues.

The V and J genes are TRBV15 and TRBJ2-2; the TCRdb D gene call, TRBD1, has no DNA to confirm it. The CDR3 totals 16 residues. Germline V gene data show CDR1 as LNHNV and CDR2 as YYDKDF (reference sequence). This chain's CDR3 is CATAEPGQTNTGELFF.

This chain links TRBV20-1 with TRBJ2-5; TCRdb indicates TRBD2, and absent DNA this call remains unverified. The length of the CDR3 is 13 residues. Per germline, CDR1 DFQATT and CDR2 SNEGSKA (reference sequence). The CDR3 sequence: CSARAGPAETQYF.

The CDR3 sequence is CSVVGTLNTEAFF. This chain links TRBV29-1 with TRBJ1-1; TCRdb selects TRBD1, and the lack of DNA leaves this call unchecked. This CDR3 region has 13 residues. The germline V gene has CDR1 SQVTM and CDR2 ANQGSEA.

This CDR3 is CASSSGTGDSNYGYTF. The chain links TRBV6-2 or TRBV6-3 to TRBJ1-2; TCRdb calls TRBD1, which cannot be checked without DNA. The CDR3 spans 16 residues. The germline V gene has CDR1 MNHEY and CDR2 SVGEGT.

V usage is TRBV5-5 and J usage is TRBJ2-5; there is no DNA to check the TCRdb D call of TRBD1. The germline V gene encodes CDR1 SGHKS and CDR2 YYEKEE (reference sequence). CDR3 length: 15 amino acids. The CDR3 sequence is CASTYWGARGETQYF.

The chain joins TRBV9 to TRBJ2-2; lacking DNA, the TRBD1 call made by TCRdb goes unchecked. CDR1 is SGDLS and CDR2 is YYNGEE in the germline V gene. The CDR3 covers 15 residues. CDR3 residues: CASSDWDRYTGELFF.

The gene calls are TRBV18 and TRBJ2-1. Germline CDR1 KGHSH, CDR2 LQKENI. This CDR3 has 13 residues. The CDR3 protein is CASSVTGNNEQFF. Complete variable domain (other parts from reference TRBV18 and TRBJ2-1): NAGVMQNPRHLVRRRGQEARLRCSPMKGHSHVYWYRQLPEEGLKFMVYLQKENIIDESGMPKERFSAEFPKEGPSILRIQQVVRGDSAAYFCASSVTGNNEQFFGPGTRLTVL.

This chain joins TRBV5-1 and TRBJ2-1; TCRdb's D gene call, TRBD1, goes unchecked for lack of DNA. Germline assignment: CDR1 SGHRS and CDR2 YFSETQ. This CDR3 spans 16 amino acids. CDR3 region: CASSLSLDRVYNEQFF.

This chain connects TRBV11-2 to TRBJ2-1; the TCRdb D gene call, TRBD1, has no DNA to confirm it. The germline gives CDR1 SGHAT, CDR2 FQNNGV. The CDR3 loop spans 17 amino acids. This CDR3 is CASSLVTGGQGGNEQFF.

This chain connects TRBV7-9 to TRBJ1-4. Germline V gene sequence: CDR1 SEHNR, CDR2 FQNEAQ (reference sequence). This CDR3 is built from 16 residues. The CDR3 reads CASSSLTEGSNEKLFF.

J is TRBJ1-2 and V is TRBV12-3 or TRBV12-4; TCRdb returns TRBD1, unconfirmable since there is no DNA. The CDR3 runs to 12 residues. The CDR3 here is CASIQGGYGYTF.

The chain employs TRBV7-9 and TRBJ2-7; TCRdb's D call of TRBD1 is untestable without DNA. The CDR3 totals 14 residues. Germline loops: CDR1 SEHNR, CDR2 FQNEAQ (reference sequence). CDR3 amino acids: CASSSRTGTNEQYF. The full variable domain, rest sourced from reference TRBV7-9 and TRBJ2-7, is DTGVSQNPRHKITKRGQNVTFRCDPISEHNRLYWYRQTLGQGPEFLTYFQNEAQLEKSRLLSDRFSAERPKGSFSTLEIQRTEQGDSAMYLCASSSRTGTNEQYFGPGTRLTVT.

This chain connects TRBV29-1 to TRBJ2-7; TCRdb designates TRBD1, a call that cannot be tested without DNA. The CDR3 has 13 residues. The germline V gene has CDR1 SQVTM and CDR2 ANQGSEA. CDR3 region: CGVEGTPSYEQYF.